This T cell receptor beta chain was found in a study of Ad26.COV2.S vaccination and SARS-CoV-2 variants. The method was immunoSEQ multiplex PCR; TCRdb's version includes in-frame clones alone and lacks a portion of them. Among some 480,000 clones, approximately 90% were seen once, and the ten largest hold roughly 13%. Treatment in this sample: over 15 received Ad26.COV2.S at low or high dose, single or two shots; 5 received placebo; per-sample allocation not given. At day 63 after the first vaccine or placebo injection, samples were drawn. Study results and caveats: The TCR breadth and depth analyses may have produced an underestimate of total T cell responses.

Looked up from germline, CDR1 is SGHTA and CDR2 is FQGTGA. CDR3 length: 14 amino acids. V lost 2 bases, J lost 0 bases, and 7 bases lay in between. Comments on this clone: As yet, its antigen is unknown.

The source of this sequence is a person between 18 and 60 years old who received the Ad26.COV2.S COVID-19 vaccine or a placebo. The specimen comprised peripheral blood, sampled in a trial of Ad26.COV2.S vaccine versus placebo. The V and J genes are TRBV7-3 and TRBJ1-1; D ambiguous. CDR3 DNA: TGTGCCAGCAGCTTAGAACCGATGAACACTGAAGCTTTCTTT. Its translation: CASSLEPMNTEAFF.